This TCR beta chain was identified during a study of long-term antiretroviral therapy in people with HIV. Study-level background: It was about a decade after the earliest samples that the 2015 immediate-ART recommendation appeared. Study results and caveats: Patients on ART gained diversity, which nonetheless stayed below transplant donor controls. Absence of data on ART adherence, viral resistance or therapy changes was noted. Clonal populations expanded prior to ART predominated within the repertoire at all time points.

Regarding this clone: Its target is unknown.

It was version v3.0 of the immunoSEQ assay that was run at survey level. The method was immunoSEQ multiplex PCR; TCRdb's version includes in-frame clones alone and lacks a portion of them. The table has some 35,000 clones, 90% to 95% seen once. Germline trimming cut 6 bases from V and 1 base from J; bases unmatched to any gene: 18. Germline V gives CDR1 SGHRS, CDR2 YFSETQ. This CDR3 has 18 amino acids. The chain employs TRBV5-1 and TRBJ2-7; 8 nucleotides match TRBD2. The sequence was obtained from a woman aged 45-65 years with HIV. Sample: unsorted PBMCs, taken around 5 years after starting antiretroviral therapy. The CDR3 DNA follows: TGCGCCAGCACCCTGAGAGGGTCGACAAGCGGGGGTTCCTACGAGCAGTACTTC. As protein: CASTLRGSTSGGSYEQYF.